The T cell receptor (beta chain) described here comes from a study of neurological immune-mediated disorders. In its sample, this clonotype was seen many times. This CDR3 has 15 residues. CDR1 is MGHRA, CDR2 YSYEKL, per germline. Trimming took 5 bases from V and 3 from J; bases not matched to a gene: 6. TCRdb passed the 5' RACE reads through MiXCR, listing each CDR3 protein once. The sample records about 22,000 distinct CDR3 sequences, under 11% being singletons. The clonotype originates from a woman aged 60-75 years with HTLV-1-associated myelopathy (HAM/TSP). This sequence joins TRBV4-1 and TRBJ1-5; TRBD1 matches at 8 bases. The material sequenced was PBMCs. The CDR3 spells CASSGSDRVNQPQHF. The DNA for the CDR3 is TGCGCCAGCAGCGGTTCGGACAGGGTCAATCAGCCCCAGCATTTT.